A selection of T cell receptor beta chains follows, all from one sample in a study of breast tumors, draining lymph nodes, adjacent tissues. A single record per CDR3 protein comes from TCRdb applying MiXCR to the multiplex PCR reads. Among approximately 130,000 distinct CDR3 sequences, 21% were seen once, and the ten largest hold 2% to 2.5%. The sequencing input was axillary lymph node tissue. All receptors come from a female donor with breast cancer. Some clones in this sample may be carry-over from other donors' samples. CDR3s leave out the opening cysteine and the closing phenylalanine or tryptophan. Fields, in order: V gene, clone size, CDR3 length, CDR3 protein. The size field is filled for only some rows; it gives once, few, many or a size class.

v_gene: TRBV7-6; abundance: many; len: 14; CDR3aa: ASSLGPRREGGEQF
v_gene: TRBV24-1; abundance: many; len: 11; CDR3aa: ATTAGQAYGYT
v_gene: TRBV27; abundance: NA; len: 12; CDR3aa: ASSFNLGGQPQH
v_gene: TRBV7-3; abundance: many; len: 11; CDR3aa: ASSLSTLNEQF
v_gene: TRBV12-3/TRBV12-4; abundance: many; len: 12; CDR3aa: ASRTGTPLNEQF
v_gene: TRBV5-4; abundance: many; len: 12; CDR3aa: ASSLDSAGYEQY
v_gene: TRBV20-1; abundance: many; len: 13; CDR3aa: SAREKGSGTDTQY
v_gene: TRBV6-2/TRBV6-3; abundance: NA; len: 10; CDR3aa: TSSLRDYGYT
v_gene: TRBV4-1; abundance: NA; len: 14; CDR3aa: ASSQELTGRNQPQH
v_gene: TRBV15; abundance: many; len: 12; CDR3aa: ATSSDRGNYGYT
v_gene: TRBV3-1; abundance: few; len: 11; CDR3aa: ASSPEVNYGYT
v_gene: TRBV5-1; abundance: many; len: 13; CDR3aa: ASSSRTAGSYEQY
v_gene: TRBV6-6; abundance: many; len: 12; CDR3aa: ASSRLAGDNEQF
v_gene: TRBV28; abundance: few; len: 14; CDR3aa: ASSDETSGSSDEQF
v_gene: TRBV6-5; abundance: many; len: 10; CDR3aa: ASSTGEYEQY
v_gene: TRBV7-2; abundance: many; len: 14; CDR3aa: ASSPEDRGGNSPLH
v_gene: TRBV20-1; abundance: many; len: 11; CDR3aa: SARDPRDSPLH
v_gene: TRBV10-3; abundance: many; len: 13; CDR3aa: AISESAGANEKLF
v_gene: TRBV28; abundance: NA; len: 16; CDR3aa: ASTDVAGGVKIYNEQF
v_gene: TRBV28; abundance: few; len: 16; CDR3aa: ASANGGVTGLNTGELF
v_gene: TRBV20-1; abundance: NA; len: 13; CDR3aa: SATFRGQGSNEQF
v_gene: TRBV9; abundance: many; len: 13; CDR3aa: ASSVSDRASREQY
v_gene: TRBV28; abundance: many; len: 13; CDR3aa: ASSYSSLGVYEQY
v_gene: TRBV7-9; abundance: many; len: 10; CDR3aa: ASSLDTDTQY
v_gene: TRBV18; abundance: NA; len: 13; CDR3aa: ASSAGQGSRDGYT
v_gene: TRBV12-3/TRBV12-4; abundance: many; len: 15; CDR3aa: ASSSHSGRAMNNEQF
v_gene: TRBV2; abundance: many; len: 11; CDR3aa: ASSDQLNNEQF
v_gene: TRBV6-1; abundance: few; len: 14; CDR3aa: ASSERWGGGNQPQH
v_gene: TRBV7-8; abundance: NA; len: 12; CDR3aa: ASSLGVLAFEAF
v_gene: TRBV20-1; abundance: many; len: 13; CDR3aa: SARVAASGSYEQY
v_gene: TRBV3-1; abundance: many; len: 9; CDR3aa: ASSQLETQY
v_gene: TRBV5-6; abundance: NA; len: 13; CDR3aa: ASSWRGRANYGST
v_gene: TRBV5-1; abundance: many; len: 10; CDR3aa: ASSAGGNTIY
v_gene: TRBV6-1; abundance: many; len: 10; CDR3aa: ASSEAGQPQH
v_gene: TRBV7-3; abundance: NA; len: 11; CDR3aa: ASRLEGTDTRY
v_gene: TRBV10-1; abundance: NA; len: 11; CDR3aa: ASSGSYGAPLR
v_gene: TRBV24-1; abundance: many; len: 15; CDR3aa: ATSETSGTSGANVLT
v_gene: TRBV7-9; abundance: many; len: 13; CDR3aa: ASSPRTSGSHEQY
v_gene: TRBV12-3/TRBV12-4; abundance: medium-sized; len: 12; CDR3aa: ASRRTGLEYEQY
v_gene: TRBV5-1; abundance: few; len: 14; CDR3aa: ASSLSGAASGNTIY
v_gene: TRBV14; abundance: many; len: 12; CDR3aa: ASSLIPREHGYT
v_gene: TRBV20-1; abundance: many; len: 13; CDR3aa: SARDTQGPPETQY
v_gene: TRBV19; abundance: many; len: 13; CDR3aa: ASSIAGRPQYEQY
v_gene: TRBV5-6; abundance: many; len: 14; CDR3aa: ASSLPPGAVGETQY
v_gene: TRBV12-3/TRBV12-4; abundance: many; len: 13; CDR3aa: ASSLGGQGASGYT
v_gene: TRBV12-3/TRBV12-4; abundance: many; len: 11; CDR3aa: ASRVGTNEKLF
v_gene: TRBV12-3/TRBV12-4; abundance: many; len: 11; CDR3aa: ASSLGQGSEQY
v_gene: TRBV27; abundance: NA; len: 11; CDR3aa: ASSLSSERMQF
v_gene: TRBV10-3; abundance: many; len: 13; CDR3aa: AITKRGGNPREQF
v_gene: TRBV20-1; abundance: many; len: 12; CDR3aa: SAREAGDTGELF
v_gene: TRBV20-1; abundance: many; len: 13; CDR3aa: SAPTSGLSYNEQF
v_gene: TRBV7-8; abundance: many; len: 12; CDR3aa: ASKGREYTGELF
v_gene: TRBV29-1; abundance: many; len: 11; CDR3aa: SAGTTLGNEQF
v_gene: TRBV12-3/TRBV12-4; abundance: many; len: 13; CDR3aa: ASSLTGGDYNEQF
v_gene: TRBV20-1; abundance: many; len: 11; CDR3aa: SACLAGGDTQY